This passage covers 32 T cell receptor beta chains from one sample sequenced in a study of shared clonotypes between healthy human individuals. Assay: immunoSEQ multiplex PCR; the TCRdb copy retains only in-frame clones and omits some. The sample gives about 1.1 million clones, 75% to 85% of which show up once; about 0.52% is in the top ten. Specimen: memory CD4+ T cells from PBMCs. Regarding subset: CD45RA-negative fraction. The receptors originated from a man aged 18 to 30 in good health. Some clones in this sample may be carry-over from other donors' samples.

The chain employs TRBV25-1 and TRBJ2-1; 10 positions agree with TRBD2. The junction had 5 bases not matched to a gene; V was cut back by 5 bases and J by 10 bases. The germline gives CDR1 MGHDK, CDR2 SYGVNS. CDR3 size: 13 residues. DNA of the CDR3: TGTGCCAGCAGTAATAGCGGGAGGCTGGAGCAGTTCTTC. It translates to CASSNSGRLEQFF.

The CDR3 reads CASSPNYAGAGANVLTF. Here the CDR3 DNA reads TGTGCCAGCTCACCGAATTACGCAGGGGCTGGGGCCAACGTCCTGACTTTC. This chain connects TRBV18 to TRBJ2-6, with D possibly matching TRBD1 (6 bases). The V and J ends lost 3 bases and 2 bases respectively, with 14 bases between them. Germline V gene data show CDR1 as KGHSH and CDR2 as LQKENI. The CDR3 consists of 17 residues.

This clone was picked up one time. The chain couples TRBV7-9 to TRBJ1-1; no firm D call. This CDR3 comprises 14 residues. The germline V and J ends were trimmed by 6 bases and 1 base, with 12 bases remaining between them. Germline V gene data show CDR1 as SEHNR and CDR2 as FQNEAQ (reference sequence). CDR3 loop: CASRLHRQNTEAFF. In DNA, the CDR3 is TGTGCCAGCAGGTTACATCGCCAGAACACTGAAGCTTTCTTT.

J is TRBJ1-1 and V is TRBV2; D may be TRBD1 (5 bases). The CDR3 covers 13 residues. The ends were cut back, 9 bases at V and 6 bases at J, with 17 bases in the middle. CDR1 SNHLY and CDR2 FYNNEI come from the germline V gene. Here the CDR3 DNA reads TGTGCCAGTTCACAGGAGGTTCGTGCTGAAGCTTTCTTT. Its translation is CASSQEVRAEAFF.

This clone was detected only a few times. The V gene is TRBV18, the J gene TRBJ1-5; 7 positions agree with TRBD1. The CDR3 contains 13 residues. Losses at the gene ends were 6 bases for V and 6 bases for J; bases not matched to a gene: 5. Germline assignment: CDR1 KGHSH and CDR2 LQKENI. The CDR3 protein is CASSTGRLQPQHF. The CDR3 bases are TGTGCCAGCTCGACAGGGAGGCTTCAGCCCCAGCATTTT.

V gene TRBV2 combines with J gene TRBJ2-7; 9 bases line up with TRBD2. The CDR3 length is 15 residues. J lost 3 bases, V lost 8 bases, and 11 bases had no gene match. Germline V gives CDR1 SNHLY, CDR2 FYNNEI. Here the CDR3 reads CASRRQGGRDYEQYF. As DNA, the CDR3 is TGTGCCAGCCGACGTCAGGGCGGGAGGGACTACGAGCAGTACTTC.

The chain has TRBV11-3 and TRBJ2-2, with D uncertain. Trimming shortened V by 5 bases and J by 5 bases, and 9 bases separated the two germline ends. CDR3 size: 13 residues. The germline V gene encodes CDR1 SGHNT and CDR2 YENEEA. This chain's CDR3 is CASSGVLTGELFF. CDR3 bases: TGTGCCAGCAGCGGGGTTTTGACCGGGGAGCTGTTTTTT.

V and J are TRBV5-1 and TRBJ2-3; 10 positions agree with TRBD2. CDR3 size: 14 residues. V shed 4 bases and J 5 bases; nucleotides not matched to a gene: 4. The V gene's germline CDR1 is SGHRS and CDR2 YFSETQ. The CDR3: CASSRTSGGDTQYF. CDR3 DNA: TGCGCCAGCAGCAGGACTAGCGGAGGAGATACGCAGTATTTT.

In its sample, this clone was seen a few times. V is TRBV12-5 and J is TRBJ2-2; no clear D. Germline CDR1 reads LGHNT; CDR2 reads FRNRAP. V lost 4 bases, J lost 6 bases, and 9 bases lay in between. This CDR3 region has 13 residues. The CDR3 loop is CASGSDPAGELFF. The DNA for the CDR3 is TGTGCTAGTGGTTCCGACCCCGCCGGGGAGCTGTTTTTT. Based on the CDR3 plus reference TRBV12-5 and TRBJ2-2, the full variable domain is DARVTQTPRHKVTEMGQEVTMRCQPILGHNTVFWYRQTMMQGLELLAYFRNRAPLDDSGMPKDRFSAEMPDATLATLKIQPSEPRDSAVYFCASGSDPAGELFFGEGSRLTVL.

The count of this clone is one. The chain uses TRBV2 and TRBJ2-2; 8 nucleotides align to TRBD1. The J segment lost 7 bases and the V segment lost 3 bases, leaving 4 bases of the junction unmatched. CDR1 and CDR2 from the germline V gene are SNHLY and FYNNEI. CDR3 size: 14 residues. CDR3 amino acids: CASSEARGRGELFF. DNA for the CDR3: TGTGCCAGCAGTGAGGCCAGGGGGCGCGGGGAGCTGTTTTTT.

The V gene is TRBV5-1, the J gene TRBJ2-7, with TRBD2 as a possible D gene (6 bases). V shed 1 base and J shed 2 bases, with 7 bases lying between them. The germline gives CDR1 SGHRS, CDR2 YFSETQ. CDR3 length: 13 residues. This CDR3 reads CASSLREPYEQYF. The CDR3, as DNA: TGCGCCAGCAGCTTGCGGGAGCCCTACGAGCAGTACTTC. The full variable domain, its missing parts supplied by reference TRBV5-1 and TRBJ2-7, is KAGVTQTPRYLIKTRGQQVTLSCSPISGHRSVSWYQQTPGQGLQFLFEYFSETQRNKGNFPGRFSGRQFSNSRSEMNVSTLELGDSALYLCASSLREPYEQYFGPGTRLTVT.

The chain links TRBV7-3 to TRBJ2-6; 9 bases fit TRBD1. Germline V gene sequence: CDR1 SGHTA, CDR2 FQGTGA. This CDR3 spans 18 amino acids. J lost 3 bases, V lost 5 bases, and 11 bases had no gene match. The CDR3 here is CASSLTPGQGFGANVLTF. As DNA, the CDR3 is TGTGCCAGCAGCCTCACGCCGGGACAGGGTTTTGGGGCCAACGTCCTGACTTTC.

This clone was counted only a few times. The chain carries TRBV2 and TRBJ2-7, with a tentative D call TRBD1 (5 bases). Germline V gene lookup returns CDR1 SNHLY and CDR2 FYNNEI. The V and J ends lost 7 bases and 7 bases respectively, with 17 bases between them. This CDR3 region has 13 residues. In DNA, the CDR3 is TGTGCCAGCACTGCCAGGGCCATTACGGAGCAGTACTTC. It translates to CASTARAITEQYF. Looking up the rest from reference TRBV2 and TRBJ2-7 gives the full variable domain: EPEVTQTPSHQVTQMGQEVILRCVPISNHLYFYWYRQILGQKVEFLVSFYNNEISEKSEIFDDQFSVERPDGSNFTLKIRSTKLEDSAMYFCASTARAITEQYFGPGTRLTVT.

The chain couples TRBV11-2 to TRBJ2-1; TRBD2 matches at 9 bases. J was trimmed by 0 bases and V by 5 bases; bases with no gene match: 8. The CDR3 contains 17 residues. CDR1 and CDR2 from the germline V gene are SGHAT and FQNNGV. The CDR3 DNA is TGTGCCAGCAGCCCAAGACTAGCGGAGAGCTCCTACAATGAGCAGTTCTTC. This translates into CASSPRLAESSYNEQFF.

V and J are TRBV5-1 and TRBJ2-1; 11 positions match TRBD1. V lost 3 bases to trimming and J lost 8 bases; unmatched junction nucleotides: 7. Germline V gene sequence: CDR1 SGHRS, CDR2 YFSETQ. The CDR3 sequence is 15 residues long. CDR3 coding DNA: TGCGCCAGCAGCTCCTCCGGGACAGGGGGTGATGAGCAGTTCTTC. Protein: CASSSSGTGGDEQFF.

The rearrangement links TRBV27 to TRBJ2-7, with D perhaps given as TRBD1 or TRBD2 (5 bases each). This CDR3 region has 16 residues. Germline CDR1 MNHEY, CDR2 SMNVEV (reference sequence). Trimming stripped 0 bases from V and 5 bases from J, with 17 bases between. CDR3 loop: CASSLSGFRGADEQYF. The CDR3 DNA sequence: TGTGCCAGCAGTTTATCAGGATTTCGGGGCGCCGACGAGCAGTACTTC.

At least ten counts were recorded for this clone. Other DNA sequences in this specimen translate into the identical CDR3. The chain has TRBV7-2 and TRBJ2-3, with D unclear. This CDR3 spans 12 amino acids. V lost 4 bases, J lost 6 bases, and 8 bases lay in between. Germline V gene lookup returns CDR1 SGHTA and CDR2 FQGNSA. The CDR3, as DNA: TGTGCCAGCAGCTCCCCCTGGGATACGCAGTATTTT. Protein product: CASSSPWDTQYF.

This clone was found many times. The genes are TRBV6-5 and TRBJ1-5, with 7 bases that match TRBD1. CDR3 size: 15 residues. V lost 7 bases, J lost 1 base, and 7 bases stayed unmatched. CDR1 is MNHEY and CDR2 is SVGAGI in the germline V gene. The CDR3: CASKNRGGSNQPQHF. CDR3 sequence (DNA): TGTGCCAGCAAAAACAGGGGAGGGAGCAATCAGCCCCAGCATTTT.

This clone was picked up a small number of times. The CDR3 DNA reads TGCGCCAGCAGCCACCGACAGGAAGCTTTCTTT. Protein sequence: CASSHRQEAFF. The chain carries TRBV4-1 and TRBJ1-1; a possible D gene is TRBD1 (5 bases). The germline V gene has CDR1 MGHRA and CDR2 YSYEKL. CDR3 length: 11 amino acids. The V end was cut by 3 bases, the J end by 8 bases, with 7 bases between.

The table lists this clone with a few counts. V gene TRBV13 combines with J gene TRBJ2-3; D perhaps matches TRBD2 (6 bases). The CDR3 has 15 amino acids. Germline CDR1 reads PRHDT; CDR2 reads FYEKMQ (reference sequence). V was pared by 7 bases and J by 0 bases, with 14 bases between. CDR3 region: CASTIGDSSTDTQYF. As DNA, the CDR3 is TGTGCCAGCACCATAGGGGACTCTAGCACAGATACGCAGTATTTT.

The gene calls are TRBV5-1 and TRBJ2-3; the D gene is possibly TRBD1 (6 bases). Looked up from germline, CDR1 is SGHRS and CDR2 is YFSETQ. Trimming pared 0 bases from V and 1 base from J, leaving 9 bases between. This CDR3 has 15 residues. The CDR3 DNA sequence: TGCGCCAGCAGCTTGGACGCAGGGGGCACAGATACGCAGTATTTT. As protein: CASSLDAGGTDTQYF.

This chain connects TRBV5-1 to TRBJ1-1; the match to TRBD1 covers 10 bases. V trimming: 4 bases; J trimming: 3 bases; junction bases outside the gene matches: 6. The CDR3 is 15 amino acids. Germline V gene data show CDR1 as SGHRS and CDR2 as YFSETQ. The CDR3 DNA follows: TGCGCCAGCAGCACGCTCGGGACAGGGGACACTGAAGCTTTCTTT. Translation: CASSTLGTGDTEAFF.

The J gene is TRBJ1-1, the V gene TRBV15; D may be TRBD1 (6 bases). The V and J ends lost 7 bases and 4 bases respectively, with 19 bases between them. Germline V gives CDR1 LNHNV, CDR2 YYDKDF (reference sequence). The CDR3 spans 15 residues. CDR3 coding DNA: TGTGCCACCACCCCAAGGTACCAGGGGAGCACTGAAGCTTTCTTT. This encodes CATTPRYQGSTEAFF.

The rearrangement joins TRBV30 to TRBJ2-7; TRBD2 matches 7 bases. The V segment lost 1 base and the J segment 3 bases; nucleotides outside the gene matches: 3. The CDR3 extends over 13 amino acids. CDR1 is GTSNPN, CDR2 SVGIG, per germline (reference sequence). Here the CDR3 DNA reads TGTGCCTGGAGTGAGGGACTACTCTACGAGCAGTACTTC. Encoded protein: CAWSEGLLYEQYF.

The rearrangement joins TRBV18 to TRBJ1-1, with 7 bases that match TRBD1. Germline CDR1 reads KGHSH; CDR2 reads LQKENI. Losses at the gene ends were 6 bases for V and 3 bases for J; bases not matched to a gene: 10. This CDR3 is built from 15 residues. CDR3 DNA sequence: TGTGCCAGCTCTACCTCAGGGGGATCGGACACTGAAGCTTTCTTT. This encodes CASSTSGGSDTEAFF. The whole variable domain, remainder taken from reference TRBV18 and TRBJ1-1, is NAGVMQNPRHLVRRRGQEARLRCSPMKGHSHVYWYRQLPEEGLKFMVYLQKENIIDESGMPKERFSAEFPKEGPSILRIQQVVRGDSAAYFCASSTSGGSDTEAFFGQGTRLTVV.

This clone was observed at least ten times. V and J are TRBV27 and TRBJ2-1; the match to TRBD2 covers 8 bases. V trimming: 2 bases; J trimming: 5 bases; junction bases outside the gene matches: 2. From germline, CDR1 is MNHEY and CDR2 SMNVEV (reference sequence). The CDR3 runs to 14 residues. CDR3 sequence: CASSLAGGDNEQFF. DNA for the CDR3: TGTGCCAGCAGTTTAGCGGGAGGTGACAATGAGCAGTTCTTC.

The chain carries TRBV5-1 and TRBJ2-3; 10 bases are shared with TRBD2. Looked up from germline, CDR1 is SGHRS and CDR2 is YFSETQ. Trimming at V came to 4 bases and at J to 6 bases, leaving 11 bases not matched to a gene. CDR3 size: 16 residues. The CDR3 sequence: CASSKGLAATGDTQYF. DNA for the CDR3: TGCGCCAGCAGCAAAGGACTAGCGGCAACCGGGGATACGCAGTATTTT.

The chain joins TRBV27 to TRBJ2-7; TRBD2 matches 8 bases. CDR1 and CDR2 (germline): MNHEY, SMNVEV (reference sequence). V was pared by 3 bases and J by 6 bases, with 7 bases of the junction left unmatched. This CDR3 contains 14 residues. The CDR3 nucleotides are TGTGCCAGCAGTTTTACTAGCGGCCCTCGCGAGCAGTACTTC. Protein: CASSFTSGPREQYF.

The V call is TRBV30, the J call TRBJ1-5, with D uncertain. The V gene lost 2 bases and the J gene lost 1 base, with 6 bases spanning the gap. Germline CDR1 reads GTSNPN; CDR2 reads SVGIG (reference sequence). This CDR3 region has 13 residues. In DNA form, the CDR3 reads TGTGCCTGGAGTTCGGGGAGCAATCAGCCCCAGCATTTT. Translating it yields CAWSSGSNQPQHF. Complete variable domain (other parts from reference TRBV30 and TRBJ1-5): SQTIHQWPATLVQPVGSPLSLECTVEGTSNPNLYWYRQAAGRGLQLLFYSVGIGQISSEVPQNLSASRPQDRQFILSSKKLLLSDSGFYLCAWSSGSNQPQHFGDGTRLSIL.

This sequence joins TRBV7-2 and TRBJ2-7; D may be TRBD1 (7 bases). The ends were cut back, 1 base at V and 2 bases at J, with 12 bases in the middle. Germline CDR1 reads SGHTA; CDR2 reads FQGNSA. This CDR3 region has 15 residues. The CDR3 coding sequence is TGTGCCAGCAGCTTAGGACAGGGAGGCACCTACGAGCAGTACTTC. This encodes CASSLGQGGTYEQYF.

CDR3 nucleotides: TGCGCCAGCACCCACGCGGCGGGAGGGAGAGATACGCAGTATTTT. The encoded protein is CASTHAAGGRDTQYF. J is TRBJ2-3 and V is TRBV4-3, with TRBD2 identical over 9 bases. Germline V gives CDR1 LGHNA, CDR2 YSLEER. J lost 5 bases, V lost 7 bases, and 10 bases had no gene match. The CDR3 length is 15 residues.

The rearrangement joins TRBV27 to TRBJ1-2; maybe TRBD1 (6 bases). Germline values: CDR1 MNHEY, CDR2 SMNVEV (reference sequence). Between the trimmed V and J ends, which lost 5 bases and 9 bases, there was a span of 19 bases. The CDR3 length is 14 residues. CDR3 sequence (DNA): TGTGCCAGCAGTCCGGGGCCCAGGGGTTGGAGCTACACCTTC. Its protein is CASSPGPRGWSYTF.